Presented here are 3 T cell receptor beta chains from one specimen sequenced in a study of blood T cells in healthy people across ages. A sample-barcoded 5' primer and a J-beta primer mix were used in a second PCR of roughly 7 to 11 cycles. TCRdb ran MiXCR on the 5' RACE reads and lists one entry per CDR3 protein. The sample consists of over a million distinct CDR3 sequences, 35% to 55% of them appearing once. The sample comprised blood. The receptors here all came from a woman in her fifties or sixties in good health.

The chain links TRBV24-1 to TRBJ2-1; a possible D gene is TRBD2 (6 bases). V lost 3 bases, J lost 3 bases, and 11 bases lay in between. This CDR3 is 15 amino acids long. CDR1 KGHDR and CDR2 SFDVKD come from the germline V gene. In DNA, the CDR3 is TGTGCCACCAGTGATGCGGGACCCGGCTACAATGAGCAGTTCTTC. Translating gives CATSDAGPGYNEQFF.

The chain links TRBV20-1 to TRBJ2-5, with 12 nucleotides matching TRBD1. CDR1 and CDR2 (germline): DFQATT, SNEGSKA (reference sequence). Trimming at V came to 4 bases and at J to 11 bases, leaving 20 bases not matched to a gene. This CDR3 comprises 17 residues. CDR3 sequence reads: CSATFGTGGRTYNEQYF. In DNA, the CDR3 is TGCAGTGCTACCTTCGGGACAGGGGGCAGGACCTACAATGAGCAGTACTTC.

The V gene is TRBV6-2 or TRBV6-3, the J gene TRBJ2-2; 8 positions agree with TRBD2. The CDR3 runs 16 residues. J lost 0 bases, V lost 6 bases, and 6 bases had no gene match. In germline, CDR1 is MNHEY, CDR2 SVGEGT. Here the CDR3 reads CASRDPGLANTGELFF. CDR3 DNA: TGTGCCAGCAGGGATCCGGGACTAGCGAACACCGGGGAGCTGTTTTTT.